The present entry profiles one TCR beta chain with its context. The entry originates in a study of blood T cell repertoires in COVID-19. Study at large: Sites across the United States, Italy and Spain contributed samples from acute and convalescent COVID-19. From T cells, B-cell-depleted T cells, or PBMCs came the material, which was cDNA or gDNA.

Germline V gives CDR1 LNHDA, CDR2 SQIVND (reference sequence). This CDR3 spans 14 amino acids. J lost 4 bases, V lost 5 bases, and 5 bases had no gene match. Per the original methods: Amplification from reference gene primers served as the basis for estimated nucleated cell counts. The data were produced by immunoSEQ multiplex PCR, yet TCRdb's version contains in-frame clones alone and is incomplete. That table is the source of V, J and clone size, and D and trimming were worked out from the DNA. The sample has approximately 200,000 clones; around 84% are singletons. The sample was peripheral blood. This TCR derives from a man aged 45-60 years who had recovered from COVID-19. The chain links TRBV19 to TRBJ2-1; TRBD2 aligns across 7 bases. CDR3 region: CASSRLAAYNEQFF. CDR3 DNA sequence: TGTGCCAGTAGTCGGCTAGCGGCATACAATGAGCAGTTCTTC.